The sequence of this TCR beta chain was determined in a study of blood T cell repertoires in COVID-19. Study details: Whether acute or convalescent, the COVID-19 samples came from the United States, Italy and Spain. T cells, B-cell-depleted T cells, or PBMCs supplied cDNA or gDNA.

Trimming left V 2 bases short and J 4 bases short, with 15 bases between. The germline V gene has CDR1 SNHLY and CDR2 FYNNEI. The CDR3 loop spans 16 amino acids. Original handling: Cell counts per sample came from amplifying reference gene primers. TCRdb keeps only in-frame clones here, not all; method: immunoSEQ multiplex PCR. V and J calls and clone size come straight from that table; D and trimming were deduced from the DNA. Of 130,000 or so clones listed, about four fifths are singletons. The sample comprised peripheral blood. The clonotype comes from a human donor in a cohort sampled during active COVID-19. This rearrangement joins TRBV2 to TRBJ1-3, with a tentative D call TRBD1 (6 bases). The CDR3 sequence: CASSERAWGRGNTIYF. Here the CDR3 DNA reads TGTGCCAGCAGTGAAAGGGCTTGGGGGCGCGGAAACACCATATATTTT.